Following are 10 T cell receptor beta chains from one sample sequenced in a study of blood T cell repertoires in COVID-19. Assay used: immunoSEQ multiplex PCR; TCRdb lists only in-frame clones, some missing. This sample has under 550,000 clones; around 90% occur once, and the top ten carry roughly 0.87%. The sample was peripheral blood. The origin of the receptors is a man between 18 and 29 years old with COVID-19, enrolled during active disease.

The chain employs TRBV30 and TRBJ2-5; the match to TRBD2 covers 8 bases. V lost 2 bases, J lost 1 base, and 6 bases stayed unmatched. The CDR3 totals 15 residues. Per the germline V gene, CDR1 is GTSNPN and CDR2 is SVGIG (reference sequence). The CDR3 loop reads CAWSWSGGVQETQYF. For the CDR3, the DNA is TGTGCCTGGAGTTGGAGCGGGGGTGTCCAAGAGACCCAGTACTTC.

The V gene is TRBV2, the J gene TRBJ1-4, with D perhaps TRBD1 (5 bases). The CDR3 consists of 14 residues. The germline V gene has CDR1 SNHLY and CDR2 FYNNEI. V lost 3 bases and J lost 8, with 13 bases in between. The CDR3 loop is CASSDLGVREKLFF. The CDR3 DNA is TGTGCCAGCAGTGACTTAGGGGTACGGGAAAAACTGTTTTTT.

The gene calls are TRBV11-3 and TRBJ2-2; the match to TRBD2 covers 7 bases. Germline V gene data show CDR1 as SGHNT and CDR2 as YENEEA. V gave up 1 base and J gave up 7 bases; unmatched junction bases: 6. This CDR3 is 15 amino acids long. Here the CDR3 DNA reads TGTGCCAGCAGCTTAGGATCCGGGGGGAACGGGGAGCTGTTTTTT. Amino acid sequence: CASSLGSGGNGELFF.

The chain uses TRBV9 and TRBJ2-1; TRBD2 aligns across 11 bases. With 4 bases clipped from V and 6 bases from J, the junction kept 9 bases outside the gene matches. Per germline, CDR1 SGDLS and CDR2 YYNGEE. This CDR3 contains 16 residues. Here the CDR3 reads CASSPWSSGGPNEQFF. In DNA form, the CDR3 reads TGTGCCAGCAGCCCGTGGTCTAGCGGGGGGCCCAATGAGCAGTTCTTC.

The chain recombines TRBV15 with TRBJ2-1; tentative D call: TRBD1 (5 bases). This CDR3 contains 19 residues. CDR1 is LNHNV and CDR2 is YYDKDF in the germline V gene (reference sequence). V lost 0 bases and J 2 bases, leaving 20 bases between the germline ends. DNA of the CDR3: TGTGCCACCAGCAGAGATCGACCGGACAACCCTCGGGCCTACAATGAGCAGTTCTTC. It encodes CATSRDRPDNPRAYNEQFF.

V and J are TRBV3-1 (or the pseudogene TRBV3-2) and TRBJ1-1; D is possibly TRBD1 (5 bases). Germline V lookup: CDR1 LGHDT, CDR2 YNNKEL (reference sequence). CDR3 length equals 15 residues. V was trimmed by 1 base and J by 1 base, leaving 10 bases between them. As DNA, the CDR3 is TGTGCCAGCAGCCAAGGGGACTTTCCGAACACTGAAGCTTTCTTT. Translating gives CASSQGDFPNTEAFF.

The chain couples TRBV5-4 to TRBJ2-5; TRBD1 aligns across 7 bases. Trimming cost V 4 bases and J 5 bases; bases outside gene matches: 5. Germline V gene sequence: CDR1 SGHNT, CDR2 YYREEE (reference sequence). The CDR3 covers 13 residues. This CDR3 is CASSVTGQETQYF. The CDR3 bases are TGTGCCAGCAGCGTGACAGGGCAGGAGACCCAGTACTTC.

The chain employs TRBV2 and TRBJ2-1; 10 nucleotides align to TRBD2. J gave up 8 bases and V 4 bases, and 8 bases lay outside the gene matches. CDR1 is SNHLY, CDR2 FYNNEI, per germline. This CDR3 region has 15 residues. The CDR3 region is CASSAGPSGSYEQFF. CDR3 nucleotide sequence: TGTGCCAGCAGTGCGGGGCCTAGCGGGAGCTATGAGCAGTTCTTC.

The table lists this clone with a few counts. This rearrangement joins TRBV5-1 to TRBJ2-1; TRBD1 aligns across 8 bases. CDR1 is SGHRS, CDR2 YFSETQ, per germline. The V and J ends lost 5 bases and 4 bases, in that order; junction bases with no gene match: 14. The CDR3 is 17 residues long. CDR3 nucleotide sequence: TGCGCCAGCAGAATGGGTCCCGGGACAGGTACTTACAATGAGCAGTTCTTC. Amino acid sequence: CASRMGPGTGTYNEQFF. The full variable domain, with the rest looked up from reference TRBV5-1 and TRBJ2-1, is KAGVTQTPRYLIKTRGQQVTLSCSPISGHRSVSWYQQTPGQGLQFLFEYFSETQRNKGNFPGRFSGRQFSNSRSEMNVSTLELGDSALYLCASRMGPGTGTYNEQFFGPGTRLTVL.

The chain uses TRBV2 and TRBJ1-1; TRBD1 aligns across 9 bases. V was pared by 5 bases and J by 2 bases, with 9 bases of the junction left unmatched. This CDR3 is built from 16 residues. From germline, CDR1 is SNHLY and CDR2 FYNNEI. The CDR3 DNA reads TGTGCCAGCAGTATTACAGGGGGCTTGCGTAACACTGAAGCTTTCTTT. This codes for CASSITGGLRNTEAFF.